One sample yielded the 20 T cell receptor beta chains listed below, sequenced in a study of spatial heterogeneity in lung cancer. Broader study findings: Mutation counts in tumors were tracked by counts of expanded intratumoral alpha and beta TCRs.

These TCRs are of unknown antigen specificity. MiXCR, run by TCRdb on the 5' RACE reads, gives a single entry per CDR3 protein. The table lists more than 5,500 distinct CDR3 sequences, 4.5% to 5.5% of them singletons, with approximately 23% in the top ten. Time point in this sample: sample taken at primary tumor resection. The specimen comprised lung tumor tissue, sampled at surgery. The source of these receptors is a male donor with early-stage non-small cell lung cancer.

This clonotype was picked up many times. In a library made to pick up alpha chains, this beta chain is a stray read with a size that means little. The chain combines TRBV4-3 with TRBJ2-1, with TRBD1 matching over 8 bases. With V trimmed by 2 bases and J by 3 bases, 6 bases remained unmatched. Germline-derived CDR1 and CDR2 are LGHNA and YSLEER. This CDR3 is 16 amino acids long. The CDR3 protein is CASSQTTGENYNEQFF. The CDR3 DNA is TGCGCCAGCAGCCAAACGACAGGGGAAAACTACAATGAGCAGTTCTTC.

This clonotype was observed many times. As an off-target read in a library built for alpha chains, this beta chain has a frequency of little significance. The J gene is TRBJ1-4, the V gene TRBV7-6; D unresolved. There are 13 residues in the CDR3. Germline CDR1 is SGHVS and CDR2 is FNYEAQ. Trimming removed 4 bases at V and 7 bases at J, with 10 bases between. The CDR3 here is CASSSGNLEKLFF. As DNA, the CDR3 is TGTGCCAGCAGCTCCGGGAACCTTGAAAAACTGTTTTTT.

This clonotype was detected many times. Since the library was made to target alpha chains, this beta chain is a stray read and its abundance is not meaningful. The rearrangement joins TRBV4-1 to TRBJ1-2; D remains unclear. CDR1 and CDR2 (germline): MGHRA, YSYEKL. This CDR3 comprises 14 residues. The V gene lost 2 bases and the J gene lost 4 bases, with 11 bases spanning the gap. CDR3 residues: CASSQPLNFYGYTF. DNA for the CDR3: TGCGCCAGCAGCCAACCACTTAACTTCTATGGCTACACCTTC.

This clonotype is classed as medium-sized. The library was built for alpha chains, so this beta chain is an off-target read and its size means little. CDR3 in amino acids: CSVNMGSGNQPQHF. As DNA, the CDR3 is TGCAGCGTCAATATGGGAAGTGGCAATCAGCCCCAGCATTTT. The chain employs TRBV29-1 and TRBJ1-5; D not resolved. Germline CDR1 is SQVTM and CDR2 is ANQGSEA. V lost 6 bases, J lost 2 bases, and 14 bases lay in between. The CDR3 length is 14 residues. The full variable domain, in which reference TRBV29-1 and TRBJ1-5 provide the parts outside the CDR3, is SAVISQKPSRDICQRGTSLTIQCQVDSQVTMMFWYRQQPGQSLTLIATANQGSEATYESGFVIDKFPISRPNLTFSTLTVSNMSPEDSSIYLCSVNMGSGNQPQHFGDGTRLSIL.

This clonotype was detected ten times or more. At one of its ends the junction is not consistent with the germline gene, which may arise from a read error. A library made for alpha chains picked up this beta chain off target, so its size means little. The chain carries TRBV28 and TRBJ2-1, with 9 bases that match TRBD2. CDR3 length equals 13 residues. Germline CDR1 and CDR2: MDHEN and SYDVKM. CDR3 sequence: CASSHPNRREGVF. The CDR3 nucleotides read TGTGCCAGCAGTCACCCAAATAGGCGGGAGGGGGTCTTC.

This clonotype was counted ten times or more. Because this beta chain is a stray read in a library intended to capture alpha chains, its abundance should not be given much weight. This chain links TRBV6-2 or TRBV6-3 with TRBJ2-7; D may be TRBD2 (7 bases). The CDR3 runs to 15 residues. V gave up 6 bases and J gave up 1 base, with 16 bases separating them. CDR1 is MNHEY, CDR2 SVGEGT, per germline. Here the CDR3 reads CASRTTAGASYEQYF. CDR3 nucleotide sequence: TGTGCCAGCAGAACCACGGCGGGGGCATCCTACGAGCAGTACTTC.

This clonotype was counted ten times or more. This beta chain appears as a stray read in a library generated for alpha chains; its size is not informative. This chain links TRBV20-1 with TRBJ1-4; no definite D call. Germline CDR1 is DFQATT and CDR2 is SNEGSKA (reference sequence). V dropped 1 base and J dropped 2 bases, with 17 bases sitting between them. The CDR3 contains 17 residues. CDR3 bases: TGCAGTGCTAGAGGGCTGTCAGTGGATTCCACTAATGAAAAACTGTTTTTT. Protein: CSARGLSVDSTNEKLFF.

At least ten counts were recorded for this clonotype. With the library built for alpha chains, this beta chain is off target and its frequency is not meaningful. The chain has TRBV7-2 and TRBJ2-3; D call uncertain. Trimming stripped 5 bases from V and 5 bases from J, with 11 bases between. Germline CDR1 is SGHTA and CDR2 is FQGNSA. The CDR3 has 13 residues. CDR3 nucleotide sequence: TGTGCCAGCAGCCTGGACCTTGTAGATACGCAGTATTTT. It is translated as CASSLDLVDTQYF.

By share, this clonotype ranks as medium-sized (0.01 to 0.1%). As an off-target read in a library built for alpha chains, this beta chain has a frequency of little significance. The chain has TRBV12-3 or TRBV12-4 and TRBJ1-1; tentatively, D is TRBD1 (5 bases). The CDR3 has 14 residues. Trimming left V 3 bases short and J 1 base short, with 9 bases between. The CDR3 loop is CASSFRVENTEAFF. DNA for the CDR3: TGTGCCAGCAGTTTCAGGGTTGAGAACACTGAAGCTTTCTTT.

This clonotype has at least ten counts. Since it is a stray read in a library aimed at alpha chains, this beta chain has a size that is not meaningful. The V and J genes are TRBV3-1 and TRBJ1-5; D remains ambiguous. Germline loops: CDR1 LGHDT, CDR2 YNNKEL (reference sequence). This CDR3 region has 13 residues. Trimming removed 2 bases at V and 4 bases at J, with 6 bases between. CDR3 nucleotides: TGTGCCAGCAGCCAATGGGAGAATCAGCCCCAGCATTTT. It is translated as CASSQWENQPQHF. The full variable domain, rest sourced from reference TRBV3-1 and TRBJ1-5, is DTAVSQTPKYLVTQMGNDKSIKCEQNLGHDTMYWYKQDSKKFLKIMFSYNNKELIINETVPNRFSPKSPDKAHLNLHINSLELGDSAVYFCASSQWENQPQHFGDGTRLSIL.

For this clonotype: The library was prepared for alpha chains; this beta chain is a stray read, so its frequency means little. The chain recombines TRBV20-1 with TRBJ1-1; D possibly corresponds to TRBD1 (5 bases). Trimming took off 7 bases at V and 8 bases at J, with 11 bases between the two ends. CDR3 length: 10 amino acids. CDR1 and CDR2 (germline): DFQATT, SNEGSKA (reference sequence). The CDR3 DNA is TGCAGTGTCCTGACAGTCGAAGCTTTCTTT. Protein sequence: CSVLTVEAFF.

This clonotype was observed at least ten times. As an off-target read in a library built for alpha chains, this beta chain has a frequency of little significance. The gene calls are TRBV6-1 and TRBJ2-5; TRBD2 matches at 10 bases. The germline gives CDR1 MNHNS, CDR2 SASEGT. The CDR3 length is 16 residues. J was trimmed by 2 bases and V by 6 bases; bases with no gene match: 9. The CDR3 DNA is TGTGCCAGCAGCGCCTGGCTAGCGGGGGTGCAAGAGACCCAGTACTTC. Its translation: CASSAWLAGVQETQYF.

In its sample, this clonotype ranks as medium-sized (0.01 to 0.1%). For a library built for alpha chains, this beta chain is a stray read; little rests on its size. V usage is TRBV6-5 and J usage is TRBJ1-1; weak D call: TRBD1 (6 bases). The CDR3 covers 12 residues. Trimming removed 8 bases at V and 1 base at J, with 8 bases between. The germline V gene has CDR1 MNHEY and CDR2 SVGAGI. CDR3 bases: TGTGCCAGCCTGACAGGGAACACTGAAGCTTTCTTT. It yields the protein CASLTGNTEAFF.

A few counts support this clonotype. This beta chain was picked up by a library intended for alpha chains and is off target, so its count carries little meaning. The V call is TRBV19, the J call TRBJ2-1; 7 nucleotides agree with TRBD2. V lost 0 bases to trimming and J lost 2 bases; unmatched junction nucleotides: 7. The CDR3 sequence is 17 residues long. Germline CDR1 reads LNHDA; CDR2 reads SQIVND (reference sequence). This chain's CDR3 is CASSIEGSGVPYNEQFF. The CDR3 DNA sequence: TGTGCCAGTAGTATAGAGGGGAGCGGGGTCCCCTACAATGAGCAGTTCTTC.

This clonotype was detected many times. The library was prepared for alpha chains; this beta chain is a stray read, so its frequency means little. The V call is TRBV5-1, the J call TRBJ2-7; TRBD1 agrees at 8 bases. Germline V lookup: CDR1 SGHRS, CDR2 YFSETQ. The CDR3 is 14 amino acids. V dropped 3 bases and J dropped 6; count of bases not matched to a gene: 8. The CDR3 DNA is TGCGCCAGCAGCTCTAGGACAGGGCATAGCGAGCAGTACTTC. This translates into CASSSRTGHSEQYF.

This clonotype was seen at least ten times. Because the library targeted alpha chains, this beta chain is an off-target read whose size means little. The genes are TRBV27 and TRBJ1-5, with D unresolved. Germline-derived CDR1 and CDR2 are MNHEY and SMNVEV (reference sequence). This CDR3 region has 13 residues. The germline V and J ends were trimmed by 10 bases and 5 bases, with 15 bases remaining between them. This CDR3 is CATRMSSDQPQHF. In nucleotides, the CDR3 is TGTGCCACCAGAATGTCCTCCGATCAGCCCCAGCATTTT.

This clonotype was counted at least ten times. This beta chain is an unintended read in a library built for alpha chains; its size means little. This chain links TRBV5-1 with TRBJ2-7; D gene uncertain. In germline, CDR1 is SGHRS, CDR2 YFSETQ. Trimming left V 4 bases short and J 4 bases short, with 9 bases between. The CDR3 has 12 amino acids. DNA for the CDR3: TGCGCCAGCAGCACAACCGGGTACGAGCAGTACTTC. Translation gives CASSTTGYEQYF.

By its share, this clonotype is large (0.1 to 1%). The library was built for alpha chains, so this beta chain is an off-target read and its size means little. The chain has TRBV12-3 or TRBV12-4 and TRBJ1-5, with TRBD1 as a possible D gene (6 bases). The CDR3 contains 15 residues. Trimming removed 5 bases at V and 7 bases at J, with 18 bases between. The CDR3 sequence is CASSRNLPGDQPQHF. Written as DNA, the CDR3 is TGTGCCAGCAGTCGCAATCTCCCAGGGGACCAGCCCCAGCATTTT.

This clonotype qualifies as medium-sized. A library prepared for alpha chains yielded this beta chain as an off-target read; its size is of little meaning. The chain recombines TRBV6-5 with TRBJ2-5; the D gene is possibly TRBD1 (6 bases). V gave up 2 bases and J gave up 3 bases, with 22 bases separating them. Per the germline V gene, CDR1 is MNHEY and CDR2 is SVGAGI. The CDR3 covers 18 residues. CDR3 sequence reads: CASSYQRPDRAFKETQYF. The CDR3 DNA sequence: TGTGCCAGCAGTTACCAAAGGCCGGACAGAGCTTTCAAAGAGACCCAGTACTTC.

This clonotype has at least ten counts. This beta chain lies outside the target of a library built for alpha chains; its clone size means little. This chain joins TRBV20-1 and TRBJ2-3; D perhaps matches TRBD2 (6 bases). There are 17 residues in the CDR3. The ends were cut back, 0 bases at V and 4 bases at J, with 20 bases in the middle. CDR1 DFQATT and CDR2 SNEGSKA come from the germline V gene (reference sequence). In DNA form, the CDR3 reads TGCAGTGCTAGAGATTTCCCCCTAGCGAATCGCCCAGATACGCAGTATTTT. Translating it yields CSARDFPLANRPDTQYF.